This TCR beta chain was identified in a study of blood T cells in healthy people across ages (dated by TCRdb to about 2015). For the study in its entirety: Template switching captured roughly one uniquely barcoded TCR beta cDNA molecule per two T cells in model experiments. Two additional independent replicas of 1 million unique cDNA reads from the same blood draw were analyzed for two donors (one aged 18 to 30 and one aged 80 or older). The donors were split into four age groups: young (average around 15 years), middle-aged (over 35), aged (approximately 59) and long-lived (roughly 86). The study measured age-related changes in TCR beta repertoire diversity using deep sequencing normalized with unique cDNA molecular identifiers.

The roughly 38 donors, aged about 6 to 95 years, were systemically healthy Caucasian individuals from Russia. Around 9.8 milliliters of peripheral blood were collected from each donor into EDTA-treated Vacutainer tubes. Ficoll-Paque density-gradient centrifugation was used to isolate PBMCs, with at least 7 million obtained per sample. Total RNA was extracted from PBMCs with Trizol reagent, with at least 5 micrograms obtained per sample. The percentages of naive CD45RAhigh/CD27high T cells were determined by flow cytometry on a PBMC aliquot from every donor. Concerning this clonotype itself: It has no known antigen specificity. The record has no base qualities; no much larger clone is one base away.

Library prep was done by 5' RACE. This sample was sequenced with an Illumina HiSeq 2500. A second PCR of roughly 6 to 11 cycles was run with a J-beta primer mix and a sample-barcoded 5' primer. A unique molecular identifier was introduced onto each TCR beta cDNA molecule by a template-switch 5' adaptor carrying 12 random nucleotides. Each sample yielded at least 3 million CDR3-containing paired-end reads. First-strand cDNA synthesis was performed from all RNA using the Mint cDNA synthesis kit, with priming by a TRBC-specific oligonucleotide. All cDNA was treated with uracil-DNA glycosylase and then went through a first 18-cycle PCR with the universal primers M1SS and BC2_uni_R. Per the authors' processing: For normalization, 1 million high-quality reads, each with a distinct molecular identifier, were randomly selected from each sample. Reads with shared molecular identifiers were discarded instead of being binned into consensus sequences. MiTCR, set to a Q25 quality threshold and the strictest error-elimination algorithm, was used for CDR3 identification, clonotype clustering and error correction. A nonparametric unseen species model with Euler transformation was used to estimate lower-bound total TCR beta diversity. TCRdb cleaned the public reads at Q25 with fastp, built clones with MiXCR and kept in-frame beta chains. Each entry is one CDR3 protein sequence, shown with its most common DNA and genes. TCRdb's processing, not the authors' own work, is the source of the V and J calls. The sample yields under 1,100,000 distinct CDR3 sequences; about 23% were counted once. Approximately 0.7% of the sample rests with the top ten.

Beyond this particular receptor, the publication reports: Observed TCR beta diversity correlated strongly with the percentage of naive T cells measured by flow cytometry. Estimates of total diversity based on one million sequenced T cells were considered lower bounds and underestimates. Compared with the aged group, the long-lived group had more naive CD4+ T cells, fewer expanded clones and increased TCR diversity, suggesting age selection. Because profiling used bulk unsorted PBMCs, naive and antigen-experienced compartments could not be compared conclusively. As age increased, observed TCR beta diversity per million T cells dropped in a roughly linear way, and a significant reduction was already evident by age 40. Because donor CMV infection status was unknown, age-related changes in expanded clonotypes were potentially confounded.

The sample also formed part of further work on T cells of mothers and their children. Drawing on the second study: The donors were nine systemically healthy Caucasian individuals, made up of three mothers and their six children. cDNA synthesis used all of the extracted RNA, with about 1.5 ug of RNA in each 15 ul reaction. In the second PCR, sample barcodes and 2-4 random nucleotides were introduced via the M1S primer. Each mother yielded over 9 million TCR beta CDR3 reads and each child roughly 3.1 million reads. Thymic selection similarly shapes TCR recombination output in related and unrelated pairs, with minor effect from inherited differences. Normalized repertoire overlap was always slightly but never significantly higher in related than unrelated mother-child pairs. With a sensitivity of around 97 clones per million clonotypes, no persistent microchimeric T cell clones were detected. The study used deep NGS to compare TCR beta repertoires of mothers and children, seeking features distinguishing related mother-child pairs from unrelated individuals. Mothers averaged 40 +/- 4 years of age and children averaged about 10 +/- 4 years. Libraries were sequenced on Illumina HiSeq 2000 with 100+100 nt paired-end reads after adapter ligation with NEBNext reagents. To avoid cross-contamination, the mother libraries and the child libraries were prepared a month apart and sequenced in separate runs. For each donor, between 500,000 and 2,000,000 distinct TCR beta clonotypes were identified. Naive TCR beta clonotypes were estimated from low-frequency clonotypes matched to each donor's FACS-determined naive share, without sorting.

This receptor was identified in a girl aged 2 to 10 in good health. Specimen: blood.

The bases are TGTGCCAGCTCATACGACCCCTACGAGCAGTACTTC. It is translated as CASSYDPYEQYF. The chain is made from TRBV18 and TRBJ2-7, with an unclear D gene assignment. There are 12 amino acids in the CDR3, from cysteine to phenylalanine inclusive. The read is trimmed to its CDR3 DNA, 36 bases read in frame from base 1. At the junction V is shortened by 5 bases and J by 2 bases, with 7 bases in between. The germline V gene encodes CDR1 KGHSH and CDR2 LQKENI.